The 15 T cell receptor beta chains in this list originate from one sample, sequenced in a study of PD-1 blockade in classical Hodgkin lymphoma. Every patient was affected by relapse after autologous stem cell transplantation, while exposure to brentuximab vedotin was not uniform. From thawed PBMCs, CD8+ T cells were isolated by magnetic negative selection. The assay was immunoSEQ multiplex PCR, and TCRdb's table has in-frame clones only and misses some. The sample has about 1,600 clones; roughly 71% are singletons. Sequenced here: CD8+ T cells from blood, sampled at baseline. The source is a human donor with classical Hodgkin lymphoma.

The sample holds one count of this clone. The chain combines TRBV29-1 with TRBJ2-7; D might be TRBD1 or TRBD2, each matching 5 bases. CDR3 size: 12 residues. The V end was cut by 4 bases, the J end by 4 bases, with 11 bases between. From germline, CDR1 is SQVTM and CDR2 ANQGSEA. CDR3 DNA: TGCAGCGTTGTTGTCAGGGAGTACGAGCAGTACTTC. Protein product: CSVVVREYEQYF.

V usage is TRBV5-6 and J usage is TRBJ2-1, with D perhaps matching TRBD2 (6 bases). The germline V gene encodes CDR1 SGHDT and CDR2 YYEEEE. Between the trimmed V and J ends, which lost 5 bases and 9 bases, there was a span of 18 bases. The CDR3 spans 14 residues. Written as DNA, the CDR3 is TGTGCCAGCAGTGCGGGGTCCGGGGGAAGTGAGCAGTTCTTC. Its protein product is CASSAGSGGSEQFF.

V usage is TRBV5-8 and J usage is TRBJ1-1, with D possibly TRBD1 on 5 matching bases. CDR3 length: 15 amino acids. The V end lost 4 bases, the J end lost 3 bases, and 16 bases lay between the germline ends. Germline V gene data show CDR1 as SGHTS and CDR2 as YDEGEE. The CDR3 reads CASSVPRVRDTEAFF. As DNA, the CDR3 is TGTGCCAGCAGCGTTCCCAGGGTTCGGGACACTGAAGCTTTCTTT.

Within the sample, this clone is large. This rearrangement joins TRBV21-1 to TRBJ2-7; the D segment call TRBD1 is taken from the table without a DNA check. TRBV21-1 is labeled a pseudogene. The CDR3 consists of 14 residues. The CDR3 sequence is CASSKVQGIYEQYF. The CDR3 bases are TGTGCCAGCAGCAAAGTTCAGGGTATCTACGAGCAGTACTTC.

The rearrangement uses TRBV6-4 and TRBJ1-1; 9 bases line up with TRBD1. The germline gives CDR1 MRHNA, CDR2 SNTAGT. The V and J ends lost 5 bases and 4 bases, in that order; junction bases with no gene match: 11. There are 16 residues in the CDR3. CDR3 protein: CASSFTGGWGGTEAFF. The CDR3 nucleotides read TGTGCCAGCAGTTTCACAGGGGGCTGGGGAGGCACTGAAGCTTTCTTT.

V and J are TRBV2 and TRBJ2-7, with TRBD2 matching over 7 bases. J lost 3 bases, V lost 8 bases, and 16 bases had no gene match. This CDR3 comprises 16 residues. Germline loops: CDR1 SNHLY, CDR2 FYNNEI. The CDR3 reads CASSTSPGGSFYEQYF. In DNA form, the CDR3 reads TGTGCCAGCTCGACCTCTCCTGGCGGGAGTTTCTACGAGCAGTACTTC.

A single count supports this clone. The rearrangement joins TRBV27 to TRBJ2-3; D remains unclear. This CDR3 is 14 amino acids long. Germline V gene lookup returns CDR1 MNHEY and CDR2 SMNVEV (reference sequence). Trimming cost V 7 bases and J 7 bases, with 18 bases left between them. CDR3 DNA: TGTGCCAGCATAACTACAAGGCCCGAATATACGCAGTATTTT. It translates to CASITTRPEYTQYF.

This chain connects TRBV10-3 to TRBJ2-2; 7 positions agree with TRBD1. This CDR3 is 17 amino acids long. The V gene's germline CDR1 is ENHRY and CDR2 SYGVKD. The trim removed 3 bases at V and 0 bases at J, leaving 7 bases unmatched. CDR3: CAISDPTGTTNTGELFF. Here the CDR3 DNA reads TGTGCCATCAGTGACCCGACAGGGACAACGAACACCGGGGAGCTGTTTTTT.

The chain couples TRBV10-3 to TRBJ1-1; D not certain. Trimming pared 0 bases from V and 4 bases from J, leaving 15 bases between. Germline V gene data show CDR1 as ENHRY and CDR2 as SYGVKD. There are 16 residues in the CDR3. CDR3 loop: CAISESIRVAVTEAFF. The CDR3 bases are TGTGCCATCAGTGAGTCTATAAGGGTAGCCGTCACTGAAGCTTTCTTT.

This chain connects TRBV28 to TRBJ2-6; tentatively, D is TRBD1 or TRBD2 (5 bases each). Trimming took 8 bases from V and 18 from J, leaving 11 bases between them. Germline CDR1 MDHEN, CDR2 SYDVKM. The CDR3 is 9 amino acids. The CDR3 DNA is TGTGCCAGCGGGACGCGGCGGACTTTC. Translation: CASGTRRTF.

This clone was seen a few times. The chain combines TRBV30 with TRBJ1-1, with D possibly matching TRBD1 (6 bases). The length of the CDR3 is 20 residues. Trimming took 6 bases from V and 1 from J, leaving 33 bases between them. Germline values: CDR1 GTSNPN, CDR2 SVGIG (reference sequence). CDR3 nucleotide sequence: TGTGCCTGCATCCCCAACTCCGTATTGCTAAGGGGGACACAGAACACTGAAGCTTTCTTT. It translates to CACIPNSVLLRGTQNTEAFF.

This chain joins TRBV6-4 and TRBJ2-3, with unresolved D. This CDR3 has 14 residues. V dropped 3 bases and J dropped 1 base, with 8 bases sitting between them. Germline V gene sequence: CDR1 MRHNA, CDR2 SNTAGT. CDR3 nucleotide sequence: TGTGCCAGCAGTGAGGGTCTGGGCACAGATACGCAGTATTTT. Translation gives CASSEGLGTDTQYF.

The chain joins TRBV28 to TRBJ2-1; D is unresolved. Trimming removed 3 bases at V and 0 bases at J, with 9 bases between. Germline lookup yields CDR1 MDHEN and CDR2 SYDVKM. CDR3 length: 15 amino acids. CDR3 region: CASSLLGNSYNEQFF. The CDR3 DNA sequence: TGTGCCAGCAGTTTGCTGGGGAACTCCTACAATGAGCAGTTCTTC.

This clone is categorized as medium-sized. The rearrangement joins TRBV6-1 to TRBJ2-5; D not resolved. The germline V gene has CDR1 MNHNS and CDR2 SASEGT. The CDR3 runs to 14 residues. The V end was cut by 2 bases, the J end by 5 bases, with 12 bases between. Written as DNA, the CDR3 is TGTGCCAGCAGTGAAATCTTAGTAAGTGAGACCCAGTACTTC. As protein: CASSEILVSETQYF.

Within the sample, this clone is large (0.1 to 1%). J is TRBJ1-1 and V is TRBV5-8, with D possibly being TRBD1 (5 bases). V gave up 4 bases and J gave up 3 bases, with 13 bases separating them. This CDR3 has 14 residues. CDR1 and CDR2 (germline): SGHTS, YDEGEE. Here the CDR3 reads CASSGGPYDTEAFF. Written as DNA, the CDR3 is TGTGCCAGCAGCGGGGGACCTTACGACACTGAAGCTTTCTTT.